A selection of T cell receptor beta chains follows, all from one sample in a study of T cells in narcolepsy. Sequencing used immunoSEQ multiplex PCR; TCRdb keeps in-frame clones, though not all of them. This sample yields under 20,000 clones, of which under 90% are seen a single time; roughly 0.75% belongs to the top ten. The sample consisted of memory (CD45RA-) CD4+ T cells from blood. All receptors come from a human donor in good health. The CDR3 runs from the conserved cysteine through the conserved F or W. Each record gives: D gene, clone size, V gene, J gene, CDR3 DNA, CDR3 protein. The D gene is left open where the match is weak. Only some rows state a clone size, as once, few, many or a class for expanded clones.

d_gene: TRBD1; abundance: NA; v_gene: TRBV18; j_gene: TRBJ1-2; CDR3nt: TGTGCCAGCTCACCAGGACAGGCGGACTATGGCTACACCTTC; CDR3aa: CASSPGQADYGYTF
d_gene: NA; abundance: NA; v_gene: TRBV6-5; j_gene: TRBJ2-6; CDR3nt: TGTGCCAGCAGTTACGGCTTCTCTGGGGCCAACGTCCTGACTTTC; CDR3aa: CASSYGFSGANVLTF
d_gene: NA; abundance: NA; v_gene: TRBV5-4; j_gene: TRBJ2-2; CDR3nt: TGTGCCGGCAGCTTCGGGACCCATAACACCGGGGAGCTGTTTTTT; CDR3aa: CAGSFGTHNTGELFF
d_gene: TRBD2; abundance: NA; v_gene: TRBV6-5; j_gene: TRBJ2-2; CDR3nt: TGTGCCAGCAGCGGACTAGCGGGGGAGCTGTTTTTT; CDR3aa: CASSGLAGELFF
d_gene: NA; abundance: NA; v_gene: TRBV18; j_gene: TRBJ2-1; CDR3nt: TGTGCCAGCTCACCCGACCCCAGAGATGAGCAGTTCTTC; CDR3aa: CASSPDPRDEQFF
d_gene: NA; abundance: NA; v_gene: TRBV5-4; j_gene: TRBJ1-4; CDR3nt: TGTGCCAGCAGCTTTCAGGGGCGCGATGAAAAACTGTTTTTT; CDR3aa: CASSFQGRDEKLFF
d_gene: NA; abundance: NA; v_gene: TRBV29-1; j_gene: TRBJ1-1; CDR3nt: TGCAGCGTTGATCCGGGACACGGAAACACTGAAGCTTTCTTT; CDR3aa: CSVDPGHGNTEAFF
d_gene: NA; abundance: NA; v_gene: TRBV7-9; j_gene: TRBJ2-5; CDR3nt: TGTGCCAGCAGCTTTTGGCGGGACCAAGAGACCCAGTACTTC; CDR3aa: CASSFWRDQETQYF
d_gene: NA; abundance: few; v_gene: TRBV5-1; j_gene: TRBJ1-4; CDR3nt: TGCGCCAGCAGCAAAGGAACTTATGAAAAACTGTTTTTT; CDR3aa: CASSKGTYEKLFF
d_gene: NA; abundance: NA; v_gene: TRBV27; j_gene: TRBJ2-1; CDR3nt: TGTGCCAGCAGTTTACATCCGACCGGTGAGCAGTTCTTC; CDR3aa: CASSLHPTGEQFF
d_gene: TRBD2; abundance: NA; v_gene: TRBV5-1; j_gene: TRBJ2-7; CDR3nt: TGCGCCAGCAGCTTGGGTACTAGCGGAAACTACGAGCAGTACTTC; CDR3aa: CASSLGTSGNYEQYF
d_gene: TRBD2; abundance: NA; v_gene: TRBV15; j_gene: TRBJ2-7; CDR3nt: TGTGCCACCAAGGCGACTAGCGGAAGGGGCGAGCAGTACTTC; CDR3aa: CATKATSGRGEQYF
d_gene: TRBD1; abundance: NA; v_gene: TRBV18; j_gene: TRBJ1-6; CDR3nt: TGTGCCAGCTCGGGGGGACAGGTAAATTCACCCCTCCACTTT; CDR3aa: CASSGGQVNSPLHF
d_gene: NA; abundance: once; v_gene: TRBV19; j_gene: TRBJ1-6; CDR3nt: TGTGCCAGTTCACAGGGAAATAATTCACCCCTCCACTTT; CDR3aa: CASSQGNNSPLHF
d_gene: NA; abundance: NA; v_gene: TRBV5-4; j_gene: TRBJ2-7; CDR3nt: TGTGCCAGCAGTCCCTCCCCAGCTAGCTACGAGCAGTACTTC; CDR3aa: CASSPSPASYEQYF
d_gene: TRBD1; abundance: NA; v_gene: TRBV27; j_gene: TRBJ2-7; CDR3nt: TGTGCCAGCAGGGGACAGGGTTCTTCCTACGAGCAGTACTTC; CDR3aa: CASRGQGSSYEQYF
d_gene: NA; abundance: NA; v_gene: TRBV20-1; j_gene: TRBJ1-1; CDR3nt: TGCGGGGGTCTGAGGGCCCTTGAAGCTTTCTTT; CDR3aa: CGGLRALEAFF
d_gene: NA; abundance: NA; v_gene: TRBV23-1; j_gene: TRBJ2-1; CDR3nt: TGCGCCAGCATAGAGGACAAAGGCCCCTACAATGAGCAGTTCTTC; CDR3aa: CASIEDKGPYNEQFF
d_gene: NA; abundance: NA; v_gene: TRBV7-9; j_gene: TRBJ2-7; CDR3nt: TGTGCCAGCAGCCCGGGACGCCTTGCCTCCTACGAGCAGTACTTC; CDR3aa: CASSPGRLASYEQYF
d_gene: NA; abundance: NA; v_gene: TRBV11-3; j_gene: TRBJ1-2; CDR3nt: TGTGCCAGCAGCTTGGGAGGTTATGAGGATGGCTACACCTTC; CDR3aa: CASSLGGYEDGYTF
d_gene: NA; abundance: NA; v_gene: TRBV4-2; j_gene: TRBJ1-2; CDR3nt: TGTGCCAGCAGCCAAGATCGGAGGACAGCTAACTATGGCTACACCTTC; CDR3aa: CASSQDRRTANYGYTF
d_gene: TRBD1; abundance: once; v_gene: TRBV5-6; j_gene: TRBJ1-5; CDR3nt: TGTGCCAGCAGCTTAGGGACAGGGACCAGAAAGGAATATCAGCCCCAGCATTTT; CDR3aa: CASSLGTGTRKEYQPQHF
d_gene: NA; abundance: NA; v_gene: TRBV6-6; j_gene: TRBJ1-2; CDR3nt: TGTGCCAGCAGTTATGCCGGGACCAGAACAGGGAGTGGCTACACCTTC; CDR3aa: CASSYAGTRTGSGYTF
d_gene: NA; abundance: NA; v_gene: TRBV5-1; j_gene: TRBJ2-1; CDR3nt: TGCGCCAGCAGCTTCACGACGTGGGGGTACAATGAGCAGTTCTTC; CDR3aa: CASSFTTWGYNEQFF